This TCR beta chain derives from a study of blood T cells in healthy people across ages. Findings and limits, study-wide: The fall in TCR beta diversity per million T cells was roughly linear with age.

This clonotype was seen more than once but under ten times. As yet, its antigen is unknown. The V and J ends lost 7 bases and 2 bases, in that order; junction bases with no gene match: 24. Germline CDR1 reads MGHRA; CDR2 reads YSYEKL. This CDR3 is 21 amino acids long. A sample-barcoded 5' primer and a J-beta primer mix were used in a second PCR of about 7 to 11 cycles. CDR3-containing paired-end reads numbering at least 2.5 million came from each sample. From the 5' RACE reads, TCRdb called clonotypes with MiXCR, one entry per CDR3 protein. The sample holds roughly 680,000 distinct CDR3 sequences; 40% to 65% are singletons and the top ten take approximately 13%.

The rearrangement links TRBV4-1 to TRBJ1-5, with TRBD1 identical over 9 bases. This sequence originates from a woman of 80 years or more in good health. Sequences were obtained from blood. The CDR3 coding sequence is TGCGCCAGCACCCAGTCCTTAACCGGGACAGGGCCCGTTTCGGGCAATCAGCCCCAGCATTTT. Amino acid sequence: CASTQSLTGTGPVSGNQPQHF.